This T cell receptor (beta chain) originates from a study of T cell repertoires in cytomegalovirus infection. Each CDR3 protein is one row after TCRdb ran MiXCR on the reads. The data hold more than 150,000 distinct CDR3 sequences, with approximately 19% observed a single time. Germline V CDR1 and CDR2: MNHEY, SVGEGT. This CDR3 has 14 residues. Trimming took off 6 bases at V and 2 bases at J, with 14 bases between the two ends. This receptor was obtained from a human donor in good health (CMV status not recorded). Some clones in this sample may be carry-over from other donors' samples. Sequencing was performed on PBMCs. The V gene is TRBV6-2 or TRBV6-3, the J gene TRBJ2-7, with a tentative D call TRBD1 (6 bases). CDR3 nucleotide sequence: TGTGCCAGCAGGGACAGCGGAGGCACCTACGAGCAGTACTTC. Protein sequence: CASRDSGGTYEQYF.